This T cell receptor (beta chain) is drawn from a study of shared clonotypes between healthy human individuals. In regard to this clone: One end of the junction is discordant with germline, which a read error may explain.

Naive-designated CD8 cells lacked CD45RO, were positively enriched for CCR7, and omitted terminally differentiated effector memory CD45RA+ cells. This CDR3 has 13 residues. The germline V gene encodes CDR1 SNHLY and CDR2 FYNNEI. Sequencing used immunoSEQ multiplex PCR; TCRdb keeps in-frame clones, though not all of them. The sample has about 1.9 million clones, just under 95% seen once. The gene calls are TRBV2 and TRBJ2-2; D gene ambiguous. Material for sequencing was naive CD8+ T cells from PBMCs. This TCR came from a man in his late teens or twenties in good health. Some clones in this sample may be carry-over from other donors' samples. The CDR3 sequence is CASREENTGELFF. In nucleotides, the CDR3 is TGTGCCAGCAGGGAAGAGAACACCGGGGAGCTGTTTTTT.